Here is one T cell receptor (beta chain) with its context. This sample is drawn from a study of blood T cell repertoires in COVID-19. Study-level information: T cells, B-cell-depleted T cells, or PBMCs provided the cDNA or gDNA that served as material.

The data were produced by immunoSEQ multiplex PCR, yet TCRdb's version contains in-frame clones alone and is incomplete. This table has around 130,000 clones, roughly 83% appearing once. This CDR3 is built from 13 residues. Germline lookup yields CDR1 MNHEY and CDR2 SVGAGI. J gave up 5 bases and V 6 bases, and 5 bases lay outside the gene matches. Input material: peripheral blood. The sequence was obtained from a woman in her fifties or sixties with acute or convalescent COVID-19. V is TRBV6-5 and J is TRBJ2-5; 8 bases line up with TRBD2. CDR3 amino acids: CASRKGLVETQYF. CDR3 DNA: TGTGCCAGCAGGAAGGGACTAGTGGAGACCCAGTACTTC.